This T cell receptor (beta chain) was recovered during a study of cytomegalovirus exposure and HLA in healthy donors. Findings and limits, study-wide: A few CMV-associated chains proved CMV antigen-specific in vitro. Listed as cytomegalovirus-associated were about 160 TCR beta chains.

Concerning this clone: Antigen: not known.

CDR1 is SGHRS and CDR2 is YFSETQ in the germline V gene. J was trimmed by 4 bases and V by 4 bases; bases with no gene match: 4. This CDR3 contains 14 residues. The data were produced by immunoSEQ multiplex PCR, yet TCRdb's version contains in-frame clones alone and is incomplete. The table records roughly 200,000 clones, about 89% of them present only once. The TCR originated in a man aged 25-40 years in good health and CMV-seropositive. The chain recombines TRBV5-1 with TRBJ2-3; 9 nucleotides align to TRBD2. Material: PBMCs. Here the CDR3 reads CASSGGRASDTQYF. The CDR3 nucleotides read TGCGCCAGCAGCGGCGGGAGGGCCTCAGATACGCAGTATTTT.